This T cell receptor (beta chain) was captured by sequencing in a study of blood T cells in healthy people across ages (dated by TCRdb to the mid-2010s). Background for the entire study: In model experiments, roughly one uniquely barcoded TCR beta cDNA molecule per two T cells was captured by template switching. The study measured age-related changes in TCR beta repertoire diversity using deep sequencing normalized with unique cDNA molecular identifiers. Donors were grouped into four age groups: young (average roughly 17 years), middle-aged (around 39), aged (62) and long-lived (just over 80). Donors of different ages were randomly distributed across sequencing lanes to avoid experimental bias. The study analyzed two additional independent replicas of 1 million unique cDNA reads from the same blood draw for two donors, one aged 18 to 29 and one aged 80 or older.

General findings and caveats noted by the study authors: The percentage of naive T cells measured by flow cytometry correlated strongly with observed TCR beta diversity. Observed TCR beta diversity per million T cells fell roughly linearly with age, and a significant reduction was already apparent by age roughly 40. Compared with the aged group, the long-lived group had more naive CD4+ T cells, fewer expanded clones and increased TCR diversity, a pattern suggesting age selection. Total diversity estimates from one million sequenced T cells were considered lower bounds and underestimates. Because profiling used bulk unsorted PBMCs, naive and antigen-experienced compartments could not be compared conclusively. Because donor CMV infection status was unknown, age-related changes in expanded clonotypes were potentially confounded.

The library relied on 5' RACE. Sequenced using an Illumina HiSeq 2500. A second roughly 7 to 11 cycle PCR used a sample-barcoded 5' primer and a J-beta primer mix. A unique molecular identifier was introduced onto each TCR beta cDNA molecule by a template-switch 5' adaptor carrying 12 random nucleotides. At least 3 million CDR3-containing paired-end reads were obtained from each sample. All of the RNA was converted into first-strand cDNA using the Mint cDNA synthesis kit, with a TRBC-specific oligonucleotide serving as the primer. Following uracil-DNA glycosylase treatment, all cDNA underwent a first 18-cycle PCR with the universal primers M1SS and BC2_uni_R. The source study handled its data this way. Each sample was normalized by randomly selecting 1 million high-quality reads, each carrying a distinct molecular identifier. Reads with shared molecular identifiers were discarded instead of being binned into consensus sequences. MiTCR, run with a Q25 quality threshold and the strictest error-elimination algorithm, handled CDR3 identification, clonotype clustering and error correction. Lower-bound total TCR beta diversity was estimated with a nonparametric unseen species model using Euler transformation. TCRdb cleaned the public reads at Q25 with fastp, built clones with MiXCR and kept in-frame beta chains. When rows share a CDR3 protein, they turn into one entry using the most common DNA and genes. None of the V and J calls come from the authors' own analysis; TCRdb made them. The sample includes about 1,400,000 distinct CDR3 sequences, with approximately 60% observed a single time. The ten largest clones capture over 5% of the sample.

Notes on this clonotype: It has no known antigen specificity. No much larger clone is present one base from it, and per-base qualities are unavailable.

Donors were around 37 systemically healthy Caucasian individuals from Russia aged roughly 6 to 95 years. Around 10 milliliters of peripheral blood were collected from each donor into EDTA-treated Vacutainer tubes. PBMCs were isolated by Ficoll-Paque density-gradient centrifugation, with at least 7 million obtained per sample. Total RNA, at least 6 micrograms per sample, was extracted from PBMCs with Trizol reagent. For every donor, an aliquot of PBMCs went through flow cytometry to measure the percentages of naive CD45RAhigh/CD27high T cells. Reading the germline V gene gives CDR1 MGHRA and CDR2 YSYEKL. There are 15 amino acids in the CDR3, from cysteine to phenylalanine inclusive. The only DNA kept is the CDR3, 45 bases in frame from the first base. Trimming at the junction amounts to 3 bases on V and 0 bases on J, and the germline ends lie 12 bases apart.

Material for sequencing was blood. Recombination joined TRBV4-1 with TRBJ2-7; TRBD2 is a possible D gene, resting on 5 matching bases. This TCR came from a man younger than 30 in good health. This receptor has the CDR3 CASSHQTGSSYEQYF. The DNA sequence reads TGCGCCAGCAGCCACCAGACGGGGAGCTCCTACGAGCAGTACTTC.